The rows below give T cell receptor beta chains drawn from one sample of a study of beta chain features in type 1 diabetes. Profiling relied on immunoSEQ multiplex PCR, and the TCRdb table lists in-frame clones only, not all of them. Here the sample spans roughly 500,000 clones, 9.5% to 12% being singletons. Specimen: naive CD4+ T cells from blood. The receptor set was obtained from a woman younger than 35 in good health. CDR3s include the opening cysteine and the closing phenylalanine or tryptophan. Fields, in order: clone size, D gene, J gene, V gene, CDR3 protein, CDR3 DNA. The D gene is left open where the match is weak. Only some rows state a clone size, as once, few, many or a class for expanded clones.

few,.,TRBJ2-5,TRBV5-4,CASSLGGAAEETQYF,TGTGCCAGCAGCCTGGGGGGGGCAGCCGAAGAGACCCAGTACTTC
few,TRBD1,TRBJ2-6,TRBV6-5,CASSLDRAGANVLTF,TGTGCCAGCAGCTTGGACAGGGCTGGGGCCAACGTCCTGACTTTC
.,.,TRBJ2-7,TRBV11-2,CASSLGWYNEQYF,TGTGCCAGCAGCTTAGGTTGGTACAACGAGCAGTACTTC
.,.,TRBJ2-5,TRBV29-1,CSVDDLKQVQETQYF,TGCAGCGTAGACGACCTAAAGCAGGTACAAGAGACCCAGTACTTC
.,.,TRBJ2-7,TRBV7-9,CASSLEYMREQYF,TGTGCCAGCAGCTTAGAGTATATGCGGGAGCAGTACTTC
.,.,TRBJ2-1,TRBV29-1,CSVEAGADYNEQFF,TGCAGCGTTGAAGCTGGGGCCGACTACAATGAGCAGTTCTTC
.,.,TRBJ1-5,TRBV4-2,CASSQPRSNQPQHF,TGTGCCAGCAGCCAACCCCGGAGCAATCAGCCCCAGCATTTT
.,.,TRBJ1-1,TRBV9,CASSVIGGTMGTEAFF,TGTGCCAGCAGCGTAATAGGTGGCACAATGGGCACTGAAGCTTTCTTT
few,.,TRBJ2-5,TRBV6-1,CASSVGNQETQYF,TGTGCCAGCAGTGTCGGGAATCAAGAGACCCAGTACTTC
.,.,TRBJ2-7,TRBV29-1,CSVEATRYYEQYF,TGCAGCGTTGAAGCGACAAGGTACTACGAGCAGTACTTC
.,TRBD2,TRBJ2-3,TRBV4-2,CASSESGRGTDTQYF,TGTGCCAGCAGCGAGAGCGGGAGAGGCACAGATACGCAGTATTTT
.,.,TRBJ2-1,TRBV7-9,CASSSPNPNEQFF,TGTGCCAGCAGCTCACCCAACCCCAATGAGCAGTTCTTC
few,TRBD2,TRBJ2-3,TRBV5-1,CASSLVPASGGTDTQYF,TGCGCCAGCAGCTTGGTACCGGCTAGCGGGGGCACAGATACGCAGTATTTT
few,.,TRBJ2-4,TRBV7-8,CASSLTGSEGRIQYF,TGTGCCAGCAGCCTTACGGGGTCCGAGGGGCGCATTCAGTACTTC
few,TRBD1,TRBJ1-2,TRBV18,CASSVTGDYGYTF,TGTGCCAGCTCAGTCACAGGGGACTATGGCTACACCTTC
.,.,TRBJ1-2,TRBV2,CASSSQGNYGYTF,TGTGCCAGCAGTTCCCAGGGAAACTATGGCTACACCTTC
.,TRBD1,TRBJ2-7,TRBV27,CASSLVGTAYEQYF,TGTGCCAGCAGTTTAGTGGGGACAGCCTACGAGCAGTACTTC
.,TRBD1,TRBJ1-2,TRBV7-2,CASSRDRGQGGYTF,TGTGCCAGCAGCCGGGACAGGGGGCAAGGTGGCTACACCTTC
few,TRBD2,TRBJ2-1,TRBV2,CASSSLSGSSYNEQFF,TGTGCCAGCAGCTCCCTTAGCGGGAGCTCCTACAATGAGCAGTTCTTC
few,TRBD2,TRBJ2-5,TRBV9,CASSVVGLAGVETQYF,TGTGCCAGCAGCGTAGTGGGTCTAGCGGGAGTCGAGACCCAGTACTTC
.,TRBD2,TRBJ2-7,TRBV7-2,CASRSSGTSASYEQYF,TGTGCCAGCAGGTCCTCCGGGACTAGCGCTTCCTACGAGCAGTACTTC
few,.,TRBJ1-3,TRBV9,CASSVRGDAISGNTIYF,TGTGCCAGCAGCGTCAGAGGGGACGCTATCTCTGGAAACACCATATATTTT
few,TRBD1,TRBJ2-5,TRBV7-2,CASSLIQGWGETQYF,TGTGCCAGCAGCCTGATACAGGGGTGGGGAGAGACCCAGTACTTC
few,.,TRBJ1-3,TRBV5-4,CASSLDPGGAGNTIYF,TGTGCCAGCAGCTTGGATCCGGGAGGGGCTGGAAACACCATATATTTT
.,TRBD1,TRBJ2-2,TRBV19,CATSYPGGGELFF,TGTGCCACTAGCTATCCAGGGGGCGGAGAGCTGTTTTTT
.,.,TRBJ2-7,TRBV29-1,CSVTRDSYEQYF,TGCAGCGTAACCAGGGACTCCTACGAGCAGTACTTC
.,.,TRBJ2-3,TRBV7-9,CASSPQGTSTDTQYF,TGTGCCAGCAGCCCACAGGGAACCAGCACAGATACGCAGTATTTT
few,TRBD2,TRBJ2-5,TRBV7-2,CASSPSGLVQETQYF,TGTGCCAGCAGCCCGTCCGGACTAGTACAAGAGACCCAGTACTTC
few,.,TRBJ2-3,TRBV18,CASSPGVPATGRDTQYF,TGTGCCAGCTCACCAGGGGTTCCAGCGACGGGGCGAGATACGCAGTATTTT